These 18 T cell receptor beta chains were all obtained from the same sample, sequenced in a study of T-cell reconstitution after alpha-beta-depleted transplantation in children. TCRbeta library construction was performed incorporating unique molecular identifiers. TCRdb re-analysed the PCR reads in MiXCR, keeping a single row per CDR3 protein. The profile shows hundreds of thousands of distinct CDR3 sequences, around 15% of them singletons. This specimen consisted of PBMCs, mostly from graft donor cells, obtained 360 days after TCRalphabeta/CD19-depleted stem cell transplant. The receptors originated from a boy under two years old who had a stem cell transplant for Wiskott-Aldrich syndrome, so the T cells may come from the graft donor.

The chain combines TRBV7-6 with TRBJ2-7; a weak D match, TRBD1 (5 bases). The germline CDR1 and CDR2 sequences are SGHVS and FNYEAQ. With 1 base removed from V and 1 base from J, the gap between germline ends came to 8 bases. There are 14 residues in the CDR3. In DNA, the CDR3 is TGTGCCAGCAGCTTAGACACAGGATCCTACGAGCAGTACTTC. Translating it yields CASSLDTGSYEQYF. The whole variable domain, remainder taken from reference TRBV7-6 and TRBJ2-7, is GAGVSQSPRYKVTKRGQDVALRCDPISGHVSLYWYRQALGQGPEFLTYFNYEAQQDKSGLPNDRFSAERPEGSISTLTIQRTEQRDSAMYRCASSLDTGSYEQYFGPGTRLTVT.

This rearrangement joins TRBV29-1 to TRBJ1-2; perhaps TRBD1 as D (6 bases). CDR3 length: 13 residues. Germline loops: CDR1 SQVTM, CDR2 ANQGSEA. Trimming left V 4 bases short and J 5 bases short, with 14 bases between. The CDR3 DNA reads TGCAGCGTTGCACAGGGAAGTCGATATGGCTACACCTTC. It codes for CSVAQGSRYGYTF.

The chain has TRBV7-2 and TRBJ2-7; 7 bases align to TRBD2. V lost 4 bases, J lost 5 bases, and 5 bases stayed unmatched. CDR1 is SGHTA, CDR2 FQGNSA, per germline. The CDR3 totals 13 residues. CDR3 region: CASSSRLAHEQYF. The DNA for the CDR3 is TGTGCCAGCAGCTCCCGACTAGCCCACGAGCAGTACTTC.

Ten or more counts support this clonotype. The J gene is TRBJ2-2, the V gene TRBV12-3 or TRBV12-4; D is ambiguous. The V gene lost 6 bases and the J gene lost 3 bases, with 2 bases spanning the gap. This CDR3 spans 11 amino acids. The CDR3 loop is CASRHTGELFF. DNA of the CDR3: TGTGCCAGCAGACACACCGGGGAGCTGTTTTTT.

The rearrangement uses TRBV10-3 and TRBJ1-1; no definite D call. Per the germline V gene, CDR1 is ENHRY and CDR2 is SYGVKD. V lost 2 bases, J lost 11 bases, and 21 bases lay in between. CDR3 length: 15 residues. The CDR3 DNA reads TGTGCCATCAGTGAGGCGTTTCGGGCCGAAAGTGGCGCTTTCTTT. Amino acids: CAISEAFRAESGAFF.

The V gene is TRBV5-1, the J gene TRBJ2-7; 10 bases fit TRBD1. The CDR3 has 14 amino acids. V gave up 3 bases and J gave up 3 bases; unmatched junction bases: 3. Germline V gives CDR1 SGHRS, CDR2 YFSETQ. The CDR3 is CASSWGTGDYEQYF. In nucleotides, the CDR3 is TGCGCCAGCAGCTGGGGGACAGGGGACTACGAGCAGTACTTC.

In this sample, this clonotype turned up a few times. The V and J genes are TRBV18 and TRBJ1-5; TRBD1 matches 10 bases. V trimming: 0 bases; J trimming: 3 bases; junction bases outside the gene matches: 2. The CDR3 consists of 16 residues. The germline CDR1 and CDR2 sequences are KGHSH and LQKENI. CDR3 sequence reads: CASSPPGTGVNQPQHF. The CDR3 region has the DNA TGTGCCAGCTCACCACCCGGGACAGGGGTCAATCAGCCCCAGCATTTT.

This clonotype was detected a few times. The chain recombines TRBV4-1 with TRBJ2-7; D possibly corresponds to TRBD1 (6 bases). V was pared by 0 bases and J by 3 bases, with 15 bases between. Germline V gives CDR1 MGHRA, CDR2 YSYEKL. CDR3 length: 16 residues. Here the CDR3 DNA reads TGCGCCAGCAGCCAAGATCTTGAGACAGGTTACTACGAGCAGTACTTC. Its protein is CASSQDLETGYYEQYF.

This sequence joins TRBV10-2 and TRBJ2-7; the D gene is possibly TRBD2 (6 bases). Germline CDR1 reads WSHSY; CDR2 reads SAAADI. Trimming removed 7 bases from V and 4 bases from J, with 17 bases in between. The CDR3 runs to 14 residues. Here the CDR3 reads CASTPAGPSYEQYF. For the CDR3, the DNA is TGCGCCAGCACCCCGGCGGGACCGTCTTACGAGCAGTACTTC.

In this sample, this clonotype turned up a few times. The chain uses TRBV7-6 and TRBJ2-2, with TRBD1 matching over 10 bases. The V and J ends lost 3 bases and 5 bases, in that order; junction bases with no gene match: 6. CDR3 length equals 16 residues. Germline V gives CDR1 SGHVS, CDR2 FNYEAQ. Here the CDR3 reads CASSFRDRGGTGELFF. The CDR3, as DNA: TGTGCCAGCAGCTTCAGGGACAGGGGCGGGACCGGGGAGCTGTTTTTT.

This clonotype was picked up many times. This chain connects TRBV5-1 to TRBJ2-7; possibly TRBD1 for D (6 bases). The CDR3 covers 14 residues. Trimming shortened V by 5 bases and J by 0 bases, and 12 bases separated the two germline ends. Germline CDR1 is SGHRS and CDR2 is YFSETQ. The CDR3 region has the DNA TGCGCCAGCAGTCACAGGGTCCACTCCTACGAGCAGTACTTC. This sequence encodes CASSHRVHSYEQYF.

The chain uses TRBV2 and TRBJ2-7; D unclear. This CDR3 has 12 residues. With 6 bases removed from V and 0 bases from J, the gap between germline ends came to 6 bases. CDR1 and CDR2 from the germline V gene are SNHLY and FYNNEI. CDR3 amino acids: CASRRNSYEQYF. As DNA, the CDR3 is TGTGCCAGCAGGCGGAACTCCTACGAGCAGTACTTC.

The CDR3 DNA sequence: TGTGCCAGCTCACCGGCAGAGGGGCAGGGCGGGTTCTTC. Its translation is CASSPAEGQGGFF. The chain combines TRBV18 with TRBJ2-1; the D gene could be TRBD1 or TRBD2 (5 bases each). The CDR3 runs to 13 residues. Trimming removed 3 bases from V and 15 bases from J, with 18 bases in between. The V gene's germline CDR1 is KGHSH and CDR2 LQKENI.

There are a few counts of this clonotype. The chain joins TRBV12-3 or TRBV12-4 to TRBJ2-1, with 9 bases identical to TRBD2. The V gene end was trimmed by 5 bases and the J gene end by 8 bases; junction bases not matched to a gene: 10. CDR3 size: 15 residues. This chain's CDR3 is CASSPPGLAFYEQFF. The CDR3 region has the DNA TGTGCCAGCAGTCCTCCGGGACTAGCTTTCTATGAGCAGTTCTTC.

In its sample, this clonotype was seen a few times. This rearrangement joins TRBV7-9 to TRBJ2-1, with 9 bases aligning to TRBD2. V was pared by 5 bases and J by 8 bases, with 13 bases of the junction left unmatched. Per the germline V gene, CDR1 is SEHNR and CDR2 is FQNEAQ (reference sequence). The CDR3 has 16 residues. The CDR3 DNA is TGTGCCAGCAGCCTCTTTGCGCGGGGGGGCCTCCATGAGCAGTTCTTC. The encoded protein is CASSLFARGGLHEQFF.

This clonotype came up many times. The rearrangement uses TRBV12-3 or TRBV12-4 and TRBJ2-3; a weak D match, TRBD2 (5 bases). Trimming shortened V by 3 bases and J by 2 bases, and 12 bases separated the two germline ends. The length of the CDR3 is 15 residues. Here the CDR3 DNA reads TGTGCCAGCAGTTTCGGGCTAGCCTCCACAGATACGCAGTATTTT. As protein: CASSFGLASTDTQYF.

The chain combines TRBV20-1 with TRBJ2-4; 7 nucleotides agree with TRBD2. The CDR3 is 14 amino acids. Germline V gives CDR1 DFQATT, CDR2 SNEGSKA (reference sequence). Trimming at V came to 6 bases and at J to 3 bases, leaving 8 bases not matched to a gene. DNA for the CDR3: TGCAGTGCCCAGACCGGGACTAACAAAAACATTCAGTACTTC. This sequence encodes CSAQTGTNKNIQYF.

J is TRBJ2-1 and V is TRBV10-3; 15 bases agree with TRBD2. CDR1 is ENHRY, CDR2 SYGVKD, per germline. After removal of 6 bases from V and 6 bases from J, the junction contained 3 bases not matched to a gene. The CDR3 has 15 residues. The CDR3 sequence: CAISGLAGGPNEQFF. In DNA form, the CDR3 reads TGTGCCATCAGCGGACTAGCGGGAGGGCCCAATGAGCAGTTCTTC.